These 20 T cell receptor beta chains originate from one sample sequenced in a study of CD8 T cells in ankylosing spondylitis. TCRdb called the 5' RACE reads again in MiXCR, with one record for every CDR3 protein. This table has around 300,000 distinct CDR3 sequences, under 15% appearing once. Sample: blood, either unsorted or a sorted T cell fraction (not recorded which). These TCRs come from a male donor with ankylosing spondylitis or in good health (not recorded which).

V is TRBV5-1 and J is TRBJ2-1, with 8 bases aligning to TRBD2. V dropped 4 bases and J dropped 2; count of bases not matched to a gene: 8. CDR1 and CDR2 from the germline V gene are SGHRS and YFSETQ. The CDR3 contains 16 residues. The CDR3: CASSRYSGTTYNEQFF. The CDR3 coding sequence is TGCGCCAGCAGCCGCTATAGCGGGACCACCTACAATGAGCAGTTCTTC. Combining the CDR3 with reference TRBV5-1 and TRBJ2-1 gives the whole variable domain KAGVTQTPRYLIKTRGQQVTLSCSPISGHRSVSWYQQTPGQGLQFLFEYFSETQRNKGNFPGRFSGRQFSNSRSEMNVSTLELGDSALYLCASSRYSGTTYNEQFFGPGTRLTVL.

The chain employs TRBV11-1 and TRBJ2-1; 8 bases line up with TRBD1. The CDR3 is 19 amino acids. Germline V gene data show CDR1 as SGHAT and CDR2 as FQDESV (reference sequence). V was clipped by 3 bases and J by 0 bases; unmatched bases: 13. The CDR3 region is CASSFVTGDLISSYNEQFF. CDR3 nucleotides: TGTGCCAGCAGCTTTGTGACAGGGGACTTGATTAGCTCCTACAATGAGCAGTTCTTC.

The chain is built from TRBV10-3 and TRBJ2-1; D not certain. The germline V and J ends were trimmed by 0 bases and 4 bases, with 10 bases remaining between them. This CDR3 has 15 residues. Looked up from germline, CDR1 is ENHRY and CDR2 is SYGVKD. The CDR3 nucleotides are TGTGCCATCAGTGAGTCTAGGGAAAGATACAATGAGCAGTTCTTC. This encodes CAISESRERYNEQFF.

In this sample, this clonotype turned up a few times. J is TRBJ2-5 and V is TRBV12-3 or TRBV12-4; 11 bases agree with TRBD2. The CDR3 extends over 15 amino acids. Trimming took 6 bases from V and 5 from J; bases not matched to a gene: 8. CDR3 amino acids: CASRLAGALRETQYF. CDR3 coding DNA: TGTGCCAGCAGACTAGCGGGGGCCCTTCGGGAGACCCAGTACTTC.

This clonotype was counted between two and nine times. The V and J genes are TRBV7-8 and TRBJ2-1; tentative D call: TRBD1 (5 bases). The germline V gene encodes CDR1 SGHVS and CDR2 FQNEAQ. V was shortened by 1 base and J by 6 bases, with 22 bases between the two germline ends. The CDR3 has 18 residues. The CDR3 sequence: CASSLGIRAGRGLNEQFF. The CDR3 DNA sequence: TGTGCCAGCAGCTTAGGGATTCGGGCTGGTAGGGGTCTCAATGAGCAGTTCTTC.

The CDR3 region is CASSLRASRTVNYGYTF. The CDR3 DNA sequence: TGTGCCAGCAGCTTGAGGGCGTCACGGACCGTTAACTATGGCTACACCTTC. The rearrangement uses TRBV7-2 and TRBJ1-2, with D uncertain. The germline gives CDR1 SGHTA, CDR2 FQGNSA. CDR3 length equals 17 residues. V was trimmed by 3 bases and J by 1 base, leaving 18 bases between them. Using reference TRBV7-2 and TRBJ1-2 for the parts outside the CDR3, the full variable domain is GAGVSQSPSNKVTEKGKDVELRCDPISGHTALYWYRQSLGQGLEFLIYFQGNSAPDKSGLPSDRFSAERTGGSVSTLTIQRTQQEDSAVYLCASSLRASRTVNYGYTFGSGTRLTVV.

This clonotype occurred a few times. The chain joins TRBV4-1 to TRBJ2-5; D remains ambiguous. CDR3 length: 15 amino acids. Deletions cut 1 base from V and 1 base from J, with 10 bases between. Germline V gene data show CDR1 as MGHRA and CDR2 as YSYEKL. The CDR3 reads CASSQGQVFQETQYF. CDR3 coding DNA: TGCGCCAGCAGCCAAGGCCAGGTCTTCCAAGAGACCCAGTACTTC.

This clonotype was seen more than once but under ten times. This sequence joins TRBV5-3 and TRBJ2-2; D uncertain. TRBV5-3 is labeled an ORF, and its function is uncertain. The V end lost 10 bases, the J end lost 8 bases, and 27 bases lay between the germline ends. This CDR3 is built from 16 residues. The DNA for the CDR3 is TGTGCCTCAGCCCGGCAGGACGCCCGGACCCAAGGGGAGCTGTTTTTT. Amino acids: CASARQDARTQGELFF.

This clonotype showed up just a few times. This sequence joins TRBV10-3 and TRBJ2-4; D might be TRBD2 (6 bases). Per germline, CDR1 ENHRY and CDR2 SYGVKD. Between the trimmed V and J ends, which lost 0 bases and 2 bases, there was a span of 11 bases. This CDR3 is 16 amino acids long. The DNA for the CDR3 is TGTGCCATCAGTGAGTCACGAGGGAGGTCCAAAAACATTCAGTACTTC. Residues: CAISESRGRSKNIQYF.

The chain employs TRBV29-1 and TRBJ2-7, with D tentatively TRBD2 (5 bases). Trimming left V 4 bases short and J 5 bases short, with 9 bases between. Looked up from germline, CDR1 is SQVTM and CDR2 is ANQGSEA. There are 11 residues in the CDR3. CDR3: CSVVLVDEQYF. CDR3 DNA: TGCAGCGTTGTACTAGTAGACGAGCAGTACTTC.

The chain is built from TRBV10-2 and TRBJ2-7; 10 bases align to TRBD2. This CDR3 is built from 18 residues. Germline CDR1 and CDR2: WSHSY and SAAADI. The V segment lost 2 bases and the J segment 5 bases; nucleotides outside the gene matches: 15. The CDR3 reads CASSEVLAGLIPINEQYF. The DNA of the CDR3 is TGCGCCAGCAGTGAGGTACTAGCGGGGCTTATCCCGATCAACGAGCAGTACTTC.

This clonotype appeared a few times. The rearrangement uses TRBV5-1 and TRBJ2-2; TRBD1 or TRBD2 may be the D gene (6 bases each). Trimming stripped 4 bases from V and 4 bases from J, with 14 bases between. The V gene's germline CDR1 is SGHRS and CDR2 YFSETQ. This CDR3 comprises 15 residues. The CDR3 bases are TGCGCCAGCAGCGTGGAGGGGACACCCACCGGGGAGCTGTTTTTT. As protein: CASSVEGTPTGELFF.

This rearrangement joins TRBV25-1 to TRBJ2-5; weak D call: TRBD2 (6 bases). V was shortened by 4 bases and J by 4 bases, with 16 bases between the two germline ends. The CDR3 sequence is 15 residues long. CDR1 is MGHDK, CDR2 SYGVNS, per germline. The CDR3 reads CASSAGLPGGETQYF. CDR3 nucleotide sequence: TGTGCCAGCAGTGCGGGACTTCCCGGGGGAGAGACCCAGTACTTC.

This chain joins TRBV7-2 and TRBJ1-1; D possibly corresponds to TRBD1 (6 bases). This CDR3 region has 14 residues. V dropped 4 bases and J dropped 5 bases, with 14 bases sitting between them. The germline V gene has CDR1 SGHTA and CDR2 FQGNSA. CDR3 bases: TGTGCCAGCAGCTCCGCGGGGGGCTGGACTGAAGCTTTCTTT. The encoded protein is CASSSAGGWTEAFF.

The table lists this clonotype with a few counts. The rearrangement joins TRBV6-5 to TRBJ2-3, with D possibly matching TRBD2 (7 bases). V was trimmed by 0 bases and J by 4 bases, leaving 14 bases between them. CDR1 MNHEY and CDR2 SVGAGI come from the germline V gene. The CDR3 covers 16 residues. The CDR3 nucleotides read TGTGCCAGCAGTTACTCGGAGTGGGAGGGGGCAGATACGCAGTATTTT. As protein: CASSYSEWEGADTQYF.

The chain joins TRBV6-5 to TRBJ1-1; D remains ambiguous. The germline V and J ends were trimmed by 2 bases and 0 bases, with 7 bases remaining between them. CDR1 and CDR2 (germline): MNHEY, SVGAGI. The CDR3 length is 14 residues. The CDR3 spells CASSYGSLNTEAFF. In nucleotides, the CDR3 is TGTGCCAGCAGTTACGGGAGTTTGAACACTGAAGCTTTCTTT.

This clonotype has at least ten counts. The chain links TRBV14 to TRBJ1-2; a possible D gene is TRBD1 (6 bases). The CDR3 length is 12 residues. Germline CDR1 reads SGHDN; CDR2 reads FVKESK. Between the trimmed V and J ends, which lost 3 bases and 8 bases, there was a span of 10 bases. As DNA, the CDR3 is TGTGCCAGCAGCCAGCAAAGGGGGGGCTACACCTTC. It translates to CASSQQRGGYTF. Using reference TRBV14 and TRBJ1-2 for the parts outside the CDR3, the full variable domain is EAGVTQFPSHSVIEKGQTVTLRCDPISGHDNLYWYRRVMGKEIKFLLHFVKESKQDESGMPNNRFLAERTGGTYSTLKVQPAELEDSGVYFCASSQQRGGYTFGSGTRLTVV.

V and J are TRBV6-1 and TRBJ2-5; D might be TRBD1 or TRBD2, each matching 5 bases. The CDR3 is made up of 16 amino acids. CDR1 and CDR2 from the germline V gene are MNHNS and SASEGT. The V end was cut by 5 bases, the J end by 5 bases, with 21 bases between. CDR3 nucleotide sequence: TGTGCCAGCAGTCCCCTAACCGCCTGGGGGTCGGAGACCCAGTACTTC. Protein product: CASSPLTAWGSETQYF.

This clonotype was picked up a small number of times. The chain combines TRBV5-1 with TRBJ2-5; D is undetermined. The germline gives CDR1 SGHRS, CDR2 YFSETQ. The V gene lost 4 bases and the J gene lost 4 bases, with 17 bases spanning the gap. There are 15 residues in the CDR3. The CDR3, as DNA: TGCGCCAGCAGCCCAGGTGACTGGCTGGGAGAGACCCAGTACTTC. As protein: CASSPGDWLGETQYF.

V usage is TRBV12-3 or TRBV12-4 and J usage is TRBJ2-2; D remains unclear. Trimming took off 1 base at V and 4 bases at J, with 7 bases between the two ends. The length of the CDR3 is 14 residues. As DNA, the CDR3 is TGTGCCAGCAGTTTAGGAGATTTCACCGGGGAGCTGTTTTTT. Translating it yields CASSLGDFTGELFF.